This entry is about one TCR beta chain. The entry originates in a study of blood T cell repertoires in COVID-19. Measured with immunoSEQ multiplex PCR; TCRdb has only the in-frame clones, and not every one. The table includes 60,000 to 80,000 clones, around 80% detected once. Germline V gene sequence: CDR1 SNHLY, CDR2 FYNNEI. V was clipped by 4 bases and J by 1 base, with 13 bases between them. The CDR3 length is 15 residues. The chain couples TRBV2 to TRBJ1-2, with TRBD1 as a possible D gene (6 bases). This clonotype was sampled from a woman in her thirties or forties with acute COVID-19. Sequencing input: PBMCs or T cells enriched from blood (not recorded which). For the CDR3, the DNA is TGTGCCAGCAGTGCAACACAGGGAAATAACTATGGCTACACCTTC. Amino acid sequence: CASSATQGNNYGYTF.